This entry concerns a single T cell receptor (beta chain). Antigen: not known. This entry belongs to a study of monozygotic twins with inflammatory bowel disease. Study-level points and caveats: Especially where disease activity was present, IBD patients had fewer clonotypes in common with others than healthy twins did. Telling apart the different T cell subtypes was not possible. Varied immunosuppressive treatments among patients may have increased repertoire variability.

CDR1 SEHNR and CDR2 FQNEAQ come from the germline V gene (reference sequence). This CDR3 is built from 17 residues. TCRdb reanalyzed the 5' RACE reads, giving one entry per CDR3 protein sequence and no DNA. The sample has nearly 450,000 distinct CDR3 sequences. The sequenced material came from blood. This TCR was sampled from a human donor with ulcerative colitis or Crohn's disease, or a healthy co-twin of an affected twin (not recorded which). This chain links TRBV7-9 with TRBJ2-1; TCRdb gives TRBD2 as the D gene, but with no DNA this cannot be confirmed. The CDR3 spells CASSHGALAGVGNEQFF.